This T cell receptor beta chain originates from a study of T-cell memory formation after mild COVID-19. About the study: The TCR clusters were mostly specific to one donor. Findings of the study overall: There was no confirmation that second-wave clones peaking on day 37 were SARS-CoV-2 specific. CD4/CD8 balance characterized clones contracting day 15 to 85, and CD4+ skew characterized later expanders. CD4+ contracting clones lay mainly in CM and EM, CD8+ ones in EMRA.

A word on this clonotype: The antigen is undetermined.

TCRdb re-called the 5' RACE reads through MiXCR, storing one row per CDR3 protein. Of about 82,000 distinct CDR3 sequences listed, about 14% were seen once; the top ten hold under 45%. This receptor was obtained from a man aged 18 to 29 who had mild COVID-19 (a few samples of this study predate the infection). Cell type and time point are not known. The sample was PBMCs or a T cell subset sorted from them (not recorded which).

CDR3 loop: CASSYPSAMGVASPLHF. The DNA of the CDR3 is TGTGCCAGCAGTTACCCCTCCGCTATGGGGGTTGCTTCACCCCTCCACTTT. The chain employs TRBV6-6 and TRBJ1-6; a weak D match, TRBD1 (5 bases). Trimming stripped 2 bases from V and 9 bases from J, with 20 bases between. Per the germline V gene, CDR1 is MNHNY and CDR2 is SVGAGI (reference sequence). The CDR3 has 17 amino acids.